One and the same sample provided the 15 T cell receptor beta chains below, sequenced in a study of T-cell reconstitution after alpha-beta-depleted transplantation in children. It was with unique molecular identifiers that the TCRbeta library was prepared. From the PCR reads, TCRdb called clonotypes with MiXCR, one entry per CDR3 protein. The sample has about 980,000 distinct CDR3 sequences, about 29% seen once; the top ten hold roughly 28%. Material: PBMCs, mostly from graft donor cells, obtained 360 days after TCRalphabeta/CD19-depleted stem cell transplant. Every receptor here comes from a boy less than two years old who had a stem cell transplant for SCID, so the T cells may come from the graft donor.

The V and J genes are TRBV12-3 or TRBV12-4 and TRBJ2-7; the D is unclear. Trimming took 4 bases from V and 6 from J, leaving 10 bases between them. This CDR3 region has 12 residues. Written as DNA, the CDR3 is TGTGCCAGCAGTTCCGGGCCAGTCGAGCAGTACTTC. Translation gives CASSSGPVEQYF.

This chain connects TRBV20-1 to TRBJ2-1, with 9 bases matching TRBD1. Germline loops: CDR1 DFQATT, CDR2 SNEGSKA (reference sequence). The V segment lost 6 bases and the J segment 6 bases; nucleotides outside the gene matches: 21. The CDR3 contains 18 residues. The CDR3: CSAHPTGTGIYGRNEQFF. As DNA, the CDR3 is TGCAGTGCCCACCCCACCGGGACAGGGATTTATGGGCGCAATGAGCAGTTCTTC.

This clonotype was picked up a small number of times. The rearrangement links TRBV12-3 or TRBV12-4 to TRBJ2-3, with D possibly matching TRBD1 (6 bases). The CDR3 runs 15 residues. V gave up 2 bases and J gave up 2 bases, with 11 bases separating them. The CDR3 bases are TGTGCCAGCAGTTTACGGGACACCCACACAGATACGCAGTATTTT. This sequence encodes CASSLRDTHTDTQYF.

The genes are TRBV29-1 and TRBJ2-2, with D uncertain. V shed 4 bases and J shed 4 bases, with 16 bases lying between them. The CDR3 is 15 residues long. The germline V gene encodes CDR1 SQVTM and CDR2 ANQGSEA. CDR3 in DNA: TGCAGCGTTGCTGGGTTCGGAATGGGCACCGGGGAGCTGTTTTTT. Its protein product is CSVAGFGMGTGELFF.

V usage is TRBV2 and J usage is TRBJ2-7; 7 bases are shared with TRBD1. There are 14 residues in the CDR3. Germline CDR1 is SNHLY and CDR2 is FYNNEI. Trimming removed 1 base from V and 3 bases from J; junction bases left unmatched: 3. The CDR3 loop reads CASSEGGTVYEQYF. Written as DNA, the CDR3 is TGTGCCAGCAGTGAAGGAGGGACAGTCTACGAGCAGTACTTC. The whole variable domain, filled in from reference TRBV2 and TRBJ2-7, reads EPEVTQTPSHQVTQMGQEVILRCVPISNHLYFYWYRQILGQKVEFLVSFYNNEISEKSEIFDDQFSVERPDGSNFTLKIRSTKLEDSAMYFCASSEGGTVYEQYFGPGTRLTVT.

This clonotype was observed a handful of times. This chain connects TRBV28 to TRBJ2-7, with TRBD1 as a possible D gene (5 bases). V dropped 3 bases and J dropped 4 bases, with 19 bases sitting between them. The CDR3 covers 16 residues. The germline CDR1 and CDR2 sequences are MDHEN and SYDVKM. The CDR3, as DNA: TGTGCCAGCAGTTTGGAATTTCGCAGGGATTCGTACGAGCAGTACTTC. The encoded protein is CASSLEFRRDSYEQYF.

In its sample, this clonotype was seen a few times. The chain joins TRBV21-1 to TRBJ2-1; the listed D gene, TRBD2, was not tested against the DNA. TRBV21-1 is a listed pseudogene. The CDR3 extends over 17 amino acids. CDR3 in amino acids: CASSKAWGTSAYNEQFF. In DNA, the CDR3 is TGTGCCAGCAGCAAAGCTTGGGGGACTAGCGCTTACAATGAGCAGTTCTTC.

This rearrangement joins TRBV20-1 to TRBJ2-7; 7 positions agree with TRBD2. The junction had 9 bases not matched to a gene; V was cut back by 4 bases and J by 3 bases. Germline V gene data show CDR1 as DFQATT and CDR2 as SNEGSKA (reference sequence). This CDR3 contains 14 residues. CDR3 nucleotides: TGCAGTGCTACAAAGCGGGGTCGTATCTACGAGCAGTACTTC. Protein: CSATKRGRIYEQYF.

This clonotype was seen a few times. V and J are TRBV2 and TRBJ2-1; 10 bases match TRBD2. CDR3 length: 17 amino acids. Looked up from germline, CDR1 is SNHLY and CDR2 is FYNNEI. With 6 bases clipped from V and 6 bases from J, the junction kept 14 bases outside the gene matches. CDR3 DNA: TGTGCCAGCAGAGGCCCGAATACTAGCGGGGAGCGCAATGAGCAGTTCTTC. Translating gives CASRGPNTSGERNEQFF.

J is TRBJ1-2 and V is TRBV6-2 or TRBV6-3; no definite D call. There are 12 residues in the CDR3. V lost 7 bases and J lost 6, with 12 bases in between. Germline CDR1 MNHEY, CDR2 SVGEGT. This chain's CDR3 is CASTTLRDGYTF. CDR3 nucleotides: TGTGCCAGCACAACCTTAAGGGATGGCTACACCTTC.

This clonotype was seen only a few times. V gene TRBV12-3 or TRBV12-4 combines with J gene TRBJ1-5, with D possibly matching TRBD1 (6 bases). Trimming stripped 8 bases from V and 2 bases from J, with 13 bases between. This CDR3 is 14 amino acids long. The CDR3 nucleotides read TGTGCCAGCCGAAAGGGGGTAGGCAATCAGCCCCAGCATTTT. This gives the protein CASRKGVGNQPQHF.

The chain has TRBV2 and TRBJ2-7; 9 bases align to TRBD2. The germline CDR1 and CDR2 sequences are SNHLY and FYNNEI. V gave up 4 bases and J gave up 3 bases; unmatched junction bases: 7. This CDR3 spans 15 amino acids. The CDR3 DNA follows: TGTGCCAGCAGTGGCGGGAGGGGTCGCCTCTACGAGCAGTACTTC. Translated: CASSGGRGRLYEQYF.

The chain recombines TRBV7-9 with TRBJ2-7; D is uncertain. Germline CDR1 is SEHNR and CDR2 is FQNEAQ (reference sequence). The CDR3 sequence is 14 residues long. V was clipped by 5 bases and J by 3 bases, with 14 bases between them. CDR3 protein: CASSPHTRIYEQYF. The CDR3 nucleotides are TGTGCCAGCAGCCCTCACACGAGGATCTACGAGCAGTACTTC.

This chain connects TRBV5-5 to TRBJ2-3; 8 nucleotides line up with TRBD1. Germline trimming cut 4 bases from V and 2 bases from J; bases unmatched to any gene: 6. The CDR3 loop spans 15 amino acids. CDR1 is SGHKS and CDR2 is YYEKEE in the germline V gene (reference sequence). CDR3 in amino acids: CASSLLTGVTDTQYF. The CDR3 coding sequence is TGTGCCAGCAGCCTCCTGACAGGGGTCACAGATACGCAGTATTTT.

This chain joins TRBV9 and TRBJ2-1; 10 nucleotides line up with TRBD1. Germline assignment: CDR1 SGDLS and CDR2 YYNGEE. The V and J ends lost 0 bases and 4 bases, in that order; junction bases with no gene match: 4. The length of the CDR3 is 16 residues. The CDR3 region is CASSVVWDRGYNEQFF. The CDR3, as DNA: TGTGCCAGCAGCGTAGTATGGGACAGGGGATACAATGAGCAGTTCTTC.